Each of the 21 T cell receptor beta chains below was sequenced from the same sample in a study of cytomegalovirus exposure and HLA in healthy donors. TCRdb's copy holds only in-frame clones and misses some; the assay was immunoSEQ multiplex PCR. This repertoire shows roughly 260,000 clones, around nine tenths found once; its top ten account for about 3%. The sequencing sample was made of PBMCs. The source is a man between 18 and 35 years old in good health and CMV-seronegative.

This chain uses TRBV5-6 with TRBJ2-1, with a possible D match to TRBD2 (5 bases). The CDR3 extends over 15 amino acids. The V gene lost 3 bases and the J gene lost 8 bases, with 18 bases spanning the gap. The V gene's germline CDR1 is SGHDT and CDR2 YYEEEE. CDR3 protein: CASSSVFIERDEQFF. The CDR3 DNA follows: TGTGCCAGCAGCTCAGTTTTCATCGAGAGGGATGAGCAGTTCTTC.

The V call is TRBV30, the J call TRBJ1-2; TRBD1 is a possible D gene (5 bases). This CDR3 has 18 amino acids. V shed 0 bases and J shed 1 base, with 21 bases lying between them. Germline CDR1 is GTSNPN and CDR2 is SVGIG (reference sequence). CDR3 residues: CAWSVSVWAGYINYGYTF. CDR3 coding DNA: TGTGCCTGGAGTGTATCCGTATGGGCAGGGTATATTAACTATGGCTACACCTTC.

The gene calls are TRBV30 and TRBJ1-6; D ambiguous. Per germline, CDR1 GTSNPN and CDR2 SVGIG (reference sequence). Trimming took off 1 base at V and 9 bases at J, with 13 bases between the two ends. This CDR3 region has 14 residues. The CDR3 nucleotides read TGTGCCTGGAGTGACATTTCCCCCCTTTCACCCCTCCACTTT. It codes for CAWSDISPLSPLHF. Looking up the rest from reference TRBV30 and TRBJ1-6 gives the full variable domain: SQTIHQWPATLVQPVGSPLSLECTVEGTSNPNLYWYRQAAGRGLQLLFYSVGIGQISSEVPQNLSASRPQDRQFILSSKKLLLSDSGFYLCAWSDISPLSPLHFGNGTRLTVT.

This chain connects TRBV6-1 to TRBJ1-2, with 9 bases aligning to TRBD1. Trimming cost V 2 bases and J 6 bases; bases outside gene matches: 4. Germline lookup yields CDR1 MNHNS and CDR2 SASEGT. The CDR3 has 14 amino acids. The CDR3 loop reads CASSEPGQGHGYTF. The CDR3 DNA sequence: TGTGCCAGCAGTGAACCGGGACAGGGACATGGCTACACCTTC.

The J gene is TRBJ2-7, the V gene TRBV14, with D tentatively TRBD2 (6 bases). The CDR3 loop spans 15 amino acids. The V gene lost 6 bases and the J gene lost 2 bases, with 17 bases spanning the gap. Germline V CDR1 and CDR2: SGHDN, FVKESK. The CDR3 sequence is CASRQTGTLTYEQYF. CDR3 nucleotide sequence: TGTGCCAGCAGACAAACCGGGACTCTTACCTACGAGCAGTACTTC.

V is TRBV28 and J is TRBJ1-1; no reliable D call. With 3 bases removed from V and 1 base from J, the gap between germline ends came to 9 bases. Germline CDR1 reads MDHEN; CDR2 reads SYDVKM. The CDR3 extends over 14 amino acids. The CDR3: CASSFGLPNTEAFF. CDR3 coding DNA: TGTGCCAGCAGTTTCGGTTTACCGAACACTGAAGCTTTCTTT.

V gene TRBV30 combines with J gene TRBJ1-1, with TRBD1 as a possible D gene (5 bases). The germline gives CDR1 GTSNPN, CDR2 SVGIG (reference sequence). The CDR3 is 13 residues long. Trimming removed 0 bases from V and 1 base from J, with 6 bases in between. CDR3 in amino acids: CAWSVQENTEAFF. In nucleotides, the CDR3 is TGTGCCTGGAGTGTACAGGAGAACACTGAAGCTTTCTTT.

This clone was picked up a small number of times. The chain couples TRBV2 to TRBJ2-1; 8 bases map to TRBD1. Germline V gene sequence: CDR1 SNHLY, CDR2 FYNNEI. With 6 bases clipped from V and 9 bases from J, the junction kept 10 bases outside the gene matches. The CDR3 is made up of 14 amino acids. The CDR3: CASREPQGAVEQFF. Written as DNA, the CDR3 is TGTGCCAGCAGGGAGCCGCAGGGGGCGGTTGAGCAGTTCTTC.

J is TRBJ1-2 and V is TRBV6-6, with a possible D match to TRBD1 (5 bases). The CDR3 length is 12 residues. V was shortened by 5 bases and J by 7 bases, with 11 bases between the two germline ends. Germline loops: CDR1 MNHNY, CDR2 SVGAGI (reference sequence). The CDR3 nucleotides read TGTGCCAGCAGTACCCAGGGAACTGGCTACACCTTC. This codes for CASSTQGTGYTF.

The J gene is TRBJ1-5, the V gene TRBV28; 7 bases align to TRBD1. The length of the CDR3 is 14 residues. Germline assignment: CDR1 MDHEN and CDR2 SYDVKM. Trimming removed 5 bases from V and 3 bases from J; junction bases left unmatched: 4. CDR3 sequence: CASSLTGTNQPQHF. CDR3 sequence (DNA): TGTGCCAGCAGTCTGACAGGGACCAATCAGCCCCAGCATTTT.

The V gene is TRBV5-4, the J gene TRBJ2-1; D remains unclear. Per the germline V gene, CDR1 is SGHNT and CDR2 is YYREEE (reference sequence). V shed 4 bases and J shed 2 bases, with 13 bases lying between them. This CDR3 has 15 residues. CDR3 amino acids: CASSQTSETYNEQFF. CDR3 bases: TGTGCCAGCAGCCAAACCAGCGAAACCTACAATGAGCAGTTCTTC.

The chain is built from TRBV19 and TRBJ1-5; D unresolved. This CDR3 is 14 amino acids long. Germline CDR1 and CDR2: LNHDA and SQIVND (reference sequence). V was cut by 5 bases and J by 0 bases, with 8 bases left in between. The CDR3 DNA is TGTGCCAGTAGTCGCGTTGATAGCAATCAGCCCCAGCATTTT. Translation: CASSRVDSNQPQHF. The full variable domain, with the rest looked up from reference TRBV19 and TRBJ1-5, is DGGITQSPKYLFRKEGQNVTLSCEQNLNHDAMYWYRQDPGQGLRLIYYSQIVNDFQKGDIAEGYSVSREKKESFPLTVTSAQKNPTAFYLCASSRVDSNQPQHFGDGTRLSIL.

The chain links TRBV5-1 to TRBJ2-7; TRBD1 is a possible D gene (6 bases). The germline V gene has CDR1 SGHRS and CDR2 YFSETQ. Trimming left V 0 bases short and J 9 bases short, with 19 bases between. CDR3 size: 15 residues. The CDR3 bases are TGCGCCAGCAGCTTGGACAGGGCCCGGCAAATTGGGCAGTACTTC. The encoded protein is CASSLDRARQIGQYF. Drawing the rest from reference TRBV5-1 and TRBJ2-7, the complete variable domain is KAGVTQTPRYLIKTRGQQVTLSCSPISGHRSVSWYQQTPGQGLQFLFEYFSETQRNKGNFPGRFSGRQFSNSRSEMNVSTLELGDSALYLCASSLDRARQIGQYFGPGTRLTVT.

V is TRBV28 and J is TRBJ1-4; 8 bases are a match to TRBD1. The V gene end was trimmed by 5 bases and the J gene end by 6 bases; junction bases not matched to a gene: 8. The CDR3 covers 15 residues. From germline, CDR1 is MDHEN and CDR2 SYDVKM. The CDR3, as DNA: TGTGCCAGCAGTCCGCGGACAGGGAGATATGAAAAACTGTTTTTT. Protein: CASSPRTGRYEKLFF.

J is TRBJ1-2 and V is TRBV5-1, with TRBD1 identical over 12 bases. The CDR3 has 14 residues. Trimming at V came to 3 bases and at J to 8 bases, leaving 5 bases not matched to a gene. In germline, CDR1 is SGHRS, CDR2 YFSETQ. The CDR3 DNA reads TGCGCCAGCAGCTGGGGGACAGGGGGCGACGGCTACACCTTC. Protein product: CASSWGTGGDGYTF.

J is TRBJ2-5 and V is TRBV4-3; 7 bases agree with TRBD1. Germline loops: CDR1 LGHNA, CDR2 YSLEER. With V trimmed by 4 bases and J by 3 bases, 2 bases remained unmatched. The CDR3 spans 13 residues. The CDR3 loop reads CASSRQGKETQYF. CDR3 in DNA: TGCGCCAGCAGCCGACAGGGCAAAGAGACCCAGTACTTC.

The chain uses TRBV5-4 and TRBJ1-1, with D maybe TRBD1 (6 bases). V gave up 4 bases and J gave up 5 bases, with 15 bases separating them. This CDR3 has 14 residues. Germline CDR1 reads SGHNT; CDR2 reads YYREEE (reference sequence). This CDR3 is CASSRGQGKTEAFF. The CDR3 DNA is TGTGCCAGCAGCCGGGGTCAGGGGAAGACTGAAGCTTTCTTT.

CDR3 amino acids: CASSPRGGRENEKLFF. The CDR3 region has the DNA TGTGCCAGCTCACCACGGGGAGGGAGAGAAAATGAAAAACTGTTTTTT. V usage is TRBV18 and J usage is TRBJ1-4; D uncertain. The CDR3 length is 16 residues. The germline V gene has CDR1 KGHSH and CDR2 LQKENI. Trimming took 1 base from V and 5 from J, leaving 14 bases between them.

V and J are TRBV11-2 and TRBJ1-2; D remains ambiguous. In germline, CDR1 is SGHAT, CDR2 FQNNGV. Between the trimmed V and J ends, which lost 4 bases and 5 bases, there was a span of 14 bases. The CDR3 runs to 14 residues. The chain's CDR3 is CASSSGLARYGYTF. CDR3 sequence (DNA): TGTGCCAGCAGCTCTGGCCTGGCCCGATATGGCTACACCTTC.

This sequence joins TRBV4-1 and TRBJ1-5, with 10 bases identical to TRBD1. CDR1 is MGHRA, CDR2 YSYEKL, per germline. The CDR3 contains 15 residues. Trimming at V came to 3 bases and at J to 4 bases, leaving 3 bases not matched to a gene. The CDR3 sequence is CASSHLGQGNQPQHF. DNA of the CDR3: TGCGCCAGCAGCCACCTGGGACAGGGGAATCAGCCCCAGCATTTT.

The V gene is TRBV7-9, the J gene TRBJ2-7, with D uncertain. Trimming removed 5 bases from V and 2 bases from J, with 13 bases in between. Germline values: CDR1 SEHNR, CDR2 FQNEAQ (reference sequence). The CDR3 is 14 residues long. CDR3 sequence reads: CASSPNSLTYEQYF. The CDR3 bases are TGTGCCAGCAGCCCGAACAGCTTAACCTACGAGCAGTACTTC.